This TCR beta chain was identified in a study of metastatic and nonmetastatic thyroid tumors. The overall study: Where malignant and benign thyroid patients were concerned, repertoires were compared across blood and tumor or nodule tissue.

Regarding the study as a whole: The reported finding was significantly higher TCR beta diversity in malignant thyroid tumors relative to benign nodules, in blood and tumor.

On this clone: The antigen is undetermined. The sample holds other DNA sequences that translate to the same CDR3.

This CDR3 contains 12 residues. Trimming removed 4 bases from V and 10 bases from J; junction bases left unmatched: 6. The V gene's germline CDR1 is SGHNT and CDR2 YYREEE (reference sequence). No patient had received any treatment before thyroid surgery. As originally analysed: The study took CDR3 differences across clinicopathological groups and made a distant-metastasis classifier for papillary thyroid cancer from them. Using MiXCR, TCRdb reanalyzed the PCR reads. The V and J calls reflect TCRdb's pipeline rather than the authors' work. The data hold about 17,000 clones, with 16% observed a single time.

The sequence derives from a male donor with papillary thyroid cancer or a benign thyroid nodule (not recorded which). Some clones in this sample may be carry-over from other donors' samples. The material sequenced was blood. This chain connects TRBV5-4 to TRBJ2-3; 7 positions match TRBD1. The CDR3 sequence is CASSPRQGSQYF. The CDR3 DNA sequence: TGTGCCAGCAGCCCCAGACAGGGCTCGCAGTATTTT.